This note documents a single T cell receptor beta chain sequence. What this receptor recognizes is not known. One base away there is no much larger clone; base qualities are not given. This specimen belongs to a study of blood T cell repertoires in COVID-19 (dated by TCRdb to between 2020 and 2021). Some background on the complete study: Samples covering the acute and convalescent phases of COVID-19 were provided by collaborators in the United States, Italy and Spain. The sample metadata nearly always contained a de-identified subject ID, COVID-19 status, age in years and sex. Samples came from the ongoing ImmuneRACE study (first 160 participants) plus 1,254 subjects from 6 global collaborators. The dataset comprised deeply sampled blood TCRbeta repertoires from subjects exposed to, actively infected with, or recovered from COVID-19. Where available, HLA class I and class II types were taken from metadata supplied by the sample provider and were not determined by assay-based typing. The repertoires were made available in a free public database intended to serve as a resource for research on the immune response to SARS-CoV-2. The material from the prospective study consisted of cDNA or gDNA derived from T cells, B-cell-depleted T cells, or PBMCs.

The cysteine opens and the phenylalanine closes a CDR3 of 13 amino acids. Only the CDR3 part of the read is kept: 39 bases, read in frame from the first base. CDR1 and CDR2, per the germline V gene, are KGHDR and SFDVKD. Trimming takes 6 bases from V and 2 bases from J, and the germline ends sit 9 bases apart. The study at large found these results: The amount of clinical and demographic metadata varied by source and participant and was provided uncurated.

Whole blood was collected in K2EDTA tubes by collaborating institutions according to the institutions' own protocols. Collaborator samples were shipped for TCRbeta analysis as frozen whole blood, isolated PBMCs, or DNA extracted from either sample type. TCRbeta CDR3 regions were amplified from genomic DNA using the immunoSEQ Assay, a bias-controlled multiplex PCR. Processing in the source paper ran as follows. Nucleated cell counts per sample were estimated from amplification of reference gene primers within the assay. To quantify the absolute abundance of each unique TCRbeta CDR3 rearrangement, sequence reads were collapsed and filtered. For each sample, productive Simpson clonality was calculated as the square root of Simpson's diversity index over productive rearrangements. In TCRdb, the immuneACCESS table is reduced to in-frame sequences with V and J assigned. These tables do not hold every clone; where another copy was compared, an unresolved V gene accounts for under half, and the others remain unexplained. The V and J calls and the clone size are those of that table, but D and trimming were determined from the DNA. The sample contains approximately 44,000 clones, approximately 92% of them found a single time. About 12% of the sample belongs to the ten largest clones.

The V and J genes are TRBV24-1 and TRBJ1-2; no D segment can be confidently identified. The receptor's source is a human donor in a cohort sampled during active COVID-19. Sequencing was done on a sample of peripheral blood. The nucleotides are TGTGCCACCAGTTCGGGCGGGAACTATGGCTACACCTTC. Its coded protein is CATSSGGNYGYTF.